At least ten counts were recorded for the clone carrying this T cell receptor beta chain. Antigen specificity is unknown. V was cut by 6 bases and J by 5 bases, with 13 bases left in between. The CDR3 runs 13 residues. Hyperthyroidism was newly diagnosed in patients aged 18 to 65 (duration under 2 months). This sample holds PBMCs from roughly 10 ml fresh peripheral blood. This record belongs to a study of T cells in Graves' hyperthyroidism and ophthalmopathy. RNA transcripts yielded amplified TCR beta CDR3 regions. The HTBI primer set was used in a first-round RT-PCR of the TCR CDR3. Using its own MiXCR run on the multiplex PCR reads, TCRdb lists one record per CDR3 protein. The sample carries hundreds of thousands of distinct CDR3 sequences, about 19% recorded once. Points from the study as a whole: Also found in blood were most expanded thyroid clonotypes above 0.001.

Sequencing input: blood. The sequence came from a woman aged 18-35 years with Graves' hyperthyroidism. The chain carries TRBV12-3 or TRBV12-4 and TRBJ1-1, with a tentative D call TRBD1 (6 bases). CDR3 amino acids: CASRRGGRTEAFF. The CDR3 nucleotides are TGTGCCAGCAGGAGGGGGGGGAGGACTGAAGCTTTCTTT.